These 15 T cell receptor beta chains share one sample of origin, sequenced in a study of cytomegalovirus exposure and HLA in healthy donors (dated by TCRdb to about 2017). Receptors were amplified or captured by the immunoSEQ multiplex PCR assay. The multiplex PCR relied on a mix of 60 forward primers for TCR Vbeta segments and 13 reverse primers for TCR Jbeta segments. Sourced from immuneACCESS, this table was stored by TCRdb with only in-frame sequences that have V and J called. A share of the clones is absent; for the studies checked, an unresolved V gene accounts for under half, and the remainder has no known explanation. This sample lists about 180,000 clones; 80% were detected once. 1.9% of the sample goes to the ten largest clones. The specimen sequenced was PBMCs. Source of these receptors: a woman aged 25 to 39 in good health and CMV-seronegative.

This chain uses TRBV4-1 with TRBJ2-7, with D perhaps TRBD1 (6 bases). V lost 1 base to trimming and J lost 6 bases, with 16 bases between them. The CDR3 totals 15 residues. The germline V gene has CDR1 MGHRA and CDR2 YSYEKL. CDR3 loop: CASSQGLDSFSEQYF. For the CDR3, the DNA is TGCGCCAGCAGCCAAGGGCTGGACAGTTTTAGCGAGCAGTACTTC.

V is TRBV7-9 and J is TRBJ1-1; 10 nucleotides agree with TRBD1. The CDR3 loop spans 15 amino acids. V was pared by 3 bases and J by 4 bases, with 5 bases of the junction left unmatched. Germline CDR1 reads SEHNR; CDR2 reads FQNEAQ (reference sequence). This CDR3 reads CASSLGTGVGTEAFF. CDR3 nucleotide sequence: TGTGCCAGCAGCTTGGGGACAGGGGTGGGCACTGAAGCTTTCTTT.

The V call is TRBV6-1, the J call TRBJ2-6; D is perhaps TRBD1 (6 bases). Germline V gene sequence: CDR1 MNHNS, CDR2 SASEGT. This CDR3 comprises 15 residues. V shed 6 bases and J shed 1 base, with 10 bases lying between them. In DNA, the CDR3 is TGTGCCAGCAGGCTGACAGGTTCTGGGGCCAACGTCCTGACTTTC. Amino acid sequence: CASRLTGSGANVLTF.

The chain uses TRBV29-1 and TRBJ2-2, with TRBD1 matching 7 bases. The ends lost 6 bases at V and 6 bases at J; junction bases unmatched: 10. The CDR3 spans 14 residues. From germline, CDR1 is SQVTM and CDR2 ANQGSEA. The CDR3, as DNA: TGCAGCGTAGAGAAGACAGGGATCGCCGGGGAGCTGTTTTTT. Translating gives CSVEKTGIAGELFF.

The rearrangement uses TRBV14 and TRBJ2-7; D is ambiguous. Trimming removed 0 bases from V and 3 bases from J, with 3 bases in between. This CDR3 has 12 amino acids. The germline gives CDR1 SGHDN, CDR2 FVKESK. The CDR3: CASSQDSYEQYF. The CDR3 region has the DNA TGTGCCAGCAGCCAAGACAGCTACGAGCAGTACTTC.

CDR3 DNA sequence: TGTGCCAGCAGCCGAACAGGGGACTATGGCTACACCTTC. Its translation is CASSRTGDYGYTF. This chain joins TRBV4-2 and TRBJ1-2; 7 nucleotides align to TRBD1. Germline-derived CDR1 and CDR2 are LGHNA and YNFKEQ. V dropped 4 bases and J dropped 3; count of bases not matched to a gene: 2. This CDR3 is 13 amino acids long.

The CDR3 nucleotides read TGTGCCAGCAGCCTGACAGGGTTTGACACCATATATTTT. It translates to CASSLTGFDTIYF. This chain links TRBV5-6 with TRBJ1-3, with 7 bases matching TRBD1. CDR3 length equals 13 residues. CDR1 and CDR2 from the germline V gene are SGHDT and YYEEEE. The V segment lost 4 bases and the J segment 8 bases; nucleotides outside the gene matches: 6.

In DNA form, the CDR3 reads TGTGCCAGCAGCTTAAGCTCGGCGGTCACTGAAGCTTTCTTT. Translation: CASSLSSAVTEAFF. The gene calls are TRBV11-2 and TRBJ1-1, with unresolved D. V lost 2 bases and J lost 4, with 11 bases in between. The germline V gene encodes CDR1 SGHAT and CDR2 FQNNGV. CDR3 length equals 14 residues.

This chain uses TRBV6-6 with TRBJ1-2; no clear D. Trimming took off 8 bases at V and 3 bases at J, with 10 bases between the two ends. Germline assignment: CDR1 MNHNY and CDR2 SVGAGI (reference sequence). CDR3 length: 12 amino acids. The CDR3 DNA reads as TGTGCCAGCGCCTGGCAGGACTATGGCTACACCTTC. It yields the protein CASAWQDYGYTF.

As concerns this clone: The junction does not match germline at one end; this may be a read error. The genes are TRBV18 and TRBJ1-1; D is perhaps TRBD1 (6 bases). There are 12 residues in the CDR3. Germline lookup yields CDR1 KGHSH and CDR2 LQKENI. CDR3 residues: CASSPPRGEAFF. In DNA form, the CDR3 reads TGTGCCAGCTCCCCACCTAGGGGGGAAGCTTTCTTT.

This chain connects TRBV19 to TRBJ1-2, with 7 bases matching TRBD1. V was pared by 4 bases and J by 2 bases, with 16 bases of the junction left unmatched. The CDR3 is made up of 18 amino acids. CDR1 LNHDA and CDR2 SQIVND come from the germline V gene (reference sequence). The CDR3 sequence: CASSNPRGTASLNYGYTF. The CDR3 nucleotides are TGTGCCAGTAGTAACCCCCGCGGGACAGCCTCATTAAACTATGGCTACACCTTC. The full variable domain, with the rest looked up from reference TRBV19 and TRBJ1-2, is DGGITQSPKYLFRKEGQNVTLSCEQNLNHDAMYWYRQDPGQGLRLIYYSQIVNDFQKGDIAEGYSVSREKKESFPLTVTSAQKNPTAFYLCASSNPRGTASLNYGYTFGSGTRLTVV.

The CDR3 DNA reads TGTGCCAGCAGCTTAGAGGGAGGGTCCGCCTACGAGCAGTACTTC. Translation: CASSLEGGSAYEQYF. This chain links TRBV11-2 with TRBJ2-7; 7 nucleotides align to TRBD2. Germline trimming cut 0 bases from V and 2 bases from J; bases unmatched to any gene: 4. Germline CDR1 and CDR2: SGHAT and FQNNGV. This CDR3 region has 15 residues. The variable domain in full, with the rest retrieved from reference TRBV11-2 and TRBJ2-7, is EAGVAQSPRYKIIEKRQSVAFWCNPISGHATLYWYQQILGQGPKLLIQFQNNGVVDDSQLPKDRFSAERLKGVDSTLKIQPAKLEDSAVYLCASSLEGGSAYEQYFGPGTRLTVT.

This chain joins TRBV28 and TRBJ1-1; perhaps TRBD1 as D (5 bases). The V gene lost 0 bases and the J gene lost 0 bases, with 8 bases spanning the gap. This CDR3 comprises 15 residues. The germline CDR1 and CDR2 sequences are MDHEN and SYDVKM. In nucleotides, the CDR3 is TGTGCCAGCAGTTTATGGGGGCGCCTGAACACTGAAGCTTTCTTT. This sequence encodes CASSLWGRLNTEAFF.

This sequence joins TRBV4-3 and TRBJ1-5, with D uncertain. Looked up from germline, CDR1 is LGHNA and CDR2 is YSLEER. The CDR3 has 16 amino acids. With 0 bases removed from V and 1 base from J, the gap between germline ends came to 10 bases. The CDR3 bases are TGCGCCAGCAGCCAAGATTGGCGTAGCAGCAATCAGCCCCAGCATTTT. Its protein product is CASSQDWRSSNQPQHF.

This clone came up a few times. The chain couples TRBV7-3 to TRBJ1-2, with 7 nucleotides matching TRBD1. J was trimmed by 4 bases and V by 5 bases; bases with no gene match: 7. The CDR3 has 14 amino acids. Per germline, CDR1 SGHTA and CDR2 FQGTGA. CDR3 nucleotide sequence: TGTGCCAGCAGCCCACAGGGGAATGGCTATGGCTACACCTTC. This codes for CASSPQGNGYGYTF. Full variable domain (missing parts from reference TRBV7-3 and TRBJ1-2): GAGVSQTPSNKVTEKGKYVELRCDPISGHTALYWYRQSLGQGPEFLIYFQGTGAADDSGLPNDRFFAVRPEGSVSTLKIQRTERGDSAVYLCASSPQGNGYGYTFGSGTRLTVV.